This entry is about one TCR beta chain. Its antigen is not identified. The V end was cut by 7 bases, the J end by 2 bases, with 15 bases between. This CDR3 is 14 amino acids long. In germline, CDR1 is SGHRS, CDR2 YFSETQ. Clones were sequenced by immunoSEQ multiplex PCR, and TCRdb holds only the in-frame ones, with some missing. The table includes 15,000 or so clones, about three quarters detected once. The source of the sample is a study of immune cell composition in non-small cell lung cancer. Study-level findings and limits: TIL tumour reactivity correlated with maximal tumour-associated clone frequency in adenocarcinoma. No significant correlation existed between pack-years smoked and tumour clonality.

Normal lung sampling was at least 3 cm from the tumour, as distant as possible. The sample was also reused in another study, on CD4 T cells in lung cancer. That study reports: CD4+ clones recognizing candidate mutation-encoded neoepitopes were isolated from blood. Tumor and non-adjacent lung came from curative-intent resections for stage I-III non-small cell lung cancer.

The source is a human donor with non-small cell lung cancer. Sequenced input: non-adjacent lung tissue. The chain is built from TRBV5-1 and TRBJ1-1; D ambiguous. The CDR3: CASDLGPLNTEAFF. DNA of the CDR3: TGCGCCAGCGACCTTGGACCGCTAAACACTGAAGCTTTCTTT.